This T cell receptor beta chain was obtained from a study of blood T cells in healthy people across ages. Then a second PCR, running about 7 to 11 cycles, was carried out with a sample-barcoded 5' primer and a J-beta primer mix. TCRdb independently ran MiXCR on the 5' RACE reads; one entry per CDR3 protein. The profile shows about 670,000 distinct CDR3 sequences, 40% to 45% of them singletons. This clonotype was detected only a few times. The sequenced sample consisted of blood. This sequence originates from a man older than 75 in good health.

The CDR3 spells CSVGTLVGQETQYF. The CDR3 bases are TGCAGCGTTGGGACTTTGGTGGGCCAAGAGACCCAGTACTTC. The rearrangement links TRBV29-1 to TRBJ2-5; a weak D match, TRBD2 (5 bases). The CDR3 sequence is 14 residues long. CDR1 and CDR2 (germline): SQVTM, ANQGSEA. The V end lost 4 bases, the J end lost 1 base, and 13 bases lay between the germline ends.